This TCR beta chain was observed in a study of cytomegalovirus exposure and HLA in healthy donors. Vbeta (60) and Jbeta (13) primers were used in the PCR. Method: immunoSEQ multiplex PCR; TCRdb's copy keeps in-frame clones and lacks some. The sample holds about 130,000 clones. The CDR3 totals 19 residues. Germline loops: CDR1 MDHEN, CDR2 SYDVKM. The J segment lost 6 bases and the V segment lost 2 bases, leaving 12 bases of the junction unmatched. General study findings and limits: Earlier results showed most TCR beta V segments being productive about 90% or about 30% of the time. It was 150 to 200 TCR beta chains that were listed as cytomegalovirus-associated.

Concerning this clone: Its antigen is as yet unknown.

The receptor comes from a woman in her 40s in good health and CMV-seropositive. Sequenced input: PBMCs. The chain couples TRBV28 to TRBJ2-2; TRBD2 aligns across 13 bases. CDR3 residues: CASSLGGGLAGAKSGELFF. The CDR3 DNA reads as TGTGCCAGCAGTTTAGGGGGAGGACTAGCGGGAGCTAAGTCCGGGGAGCTGTTTTTT. Combining the CDR3 with reference TRBV28 and TRBJ2-2 gives the whole variable domain DVKVTQSSRYLVKRTGEKVFLECVQDMDHENMFWYRQDPGLGLRLIYFSYDVKMKEKGDIPEGYSVSREKKERFSLILESASTNQTSMYLCASSLGGGLAGAKSGELFFGEGSRLTVL.